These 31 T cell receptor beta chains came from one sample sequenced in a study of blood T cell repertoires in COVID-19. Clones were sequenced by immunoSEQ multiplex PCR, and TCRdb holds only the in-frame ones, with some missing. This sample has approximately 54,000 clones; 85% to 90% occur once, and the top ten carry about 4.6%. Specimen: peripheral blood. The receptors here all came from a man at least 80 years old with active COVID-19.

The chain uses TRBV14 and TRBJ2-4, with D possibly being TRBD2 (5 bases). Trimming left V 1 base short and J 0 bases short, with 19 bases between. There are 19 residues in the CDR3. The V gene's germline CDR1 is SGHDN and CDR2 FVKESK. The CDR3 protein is CASSQVIGPEGLAKNIQYF. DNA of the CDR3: TGTGCCAGCAGCCAAGTAATCGGGCCTGAGGGCCTAGCCAAAAACATTCAGTACTTC.

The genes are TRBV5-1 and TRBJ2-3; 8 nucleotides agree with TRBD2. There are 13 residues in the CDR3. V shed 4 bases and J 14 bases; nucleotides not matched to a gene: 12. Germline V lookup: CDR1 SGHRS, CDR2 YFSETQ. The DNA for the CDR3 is TGCGCCAGCAGCGACTCCGGGACTAGTAGGTTGTATTTT. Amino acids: CASSDSGTSRLYF.

CDR3 sequence: CASSQDHRGDYGYTF. For the CDR3, the DNA is TGCGCCAGCAGCCAAGATCACCGGGGTGACTATGGCTACACCTTC. The chain combines TRBV4-3 with TRBJ1-2, with unresolved D. The V end was cut by 0 bases, the J end by 3 bases, with 11 bases between. CDR1 is LGHNA, CDR2 YSLEER, per germline. This CDR3 spans 15 amino acids.

The DNA of the CDR3 is TGTGCCAGCTCACCATGGGTACGAGCGGCTGGGGCCAACGTCCTGACTTTC. This encodes CASSPWVRAAGANVLTF. The chain uses TRBV18 and TRBJ2-6, with a weak D call TRBD2 (5 bases). V was cut by 2 bases and J by 2 bases, with 13 bases left in between. The CDR3 contains 17 residues. Germline V CDR1 and CDR2: KGHSH, LQKENI.

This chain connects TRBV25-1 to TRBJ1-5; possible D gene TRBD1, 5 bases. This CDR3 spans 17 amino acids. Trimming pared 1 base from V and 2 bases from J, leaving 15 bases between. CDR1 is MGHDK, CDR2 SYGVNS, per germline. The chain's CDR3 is CASSESVAGKGNQPQHF. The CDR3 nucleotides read TGTGCCAGCAGTGAATCTGTGGCAGGGAAGGGCAATCAGCCCCAGCATTTT.

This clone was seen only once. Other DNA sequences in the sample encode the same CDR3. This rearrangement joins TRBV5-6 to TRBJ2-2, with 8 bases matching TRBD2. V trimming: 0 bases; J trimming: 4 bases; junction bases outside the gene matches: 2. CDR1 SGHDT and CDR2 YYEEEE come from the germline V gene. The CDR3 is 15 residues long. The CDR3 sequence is CASSLGLAGTGELFF. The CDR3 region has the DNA TGTGCCAGCAGCTTGGGGCTAGCGGGCACCGGGGAGCTGTTTTTT.

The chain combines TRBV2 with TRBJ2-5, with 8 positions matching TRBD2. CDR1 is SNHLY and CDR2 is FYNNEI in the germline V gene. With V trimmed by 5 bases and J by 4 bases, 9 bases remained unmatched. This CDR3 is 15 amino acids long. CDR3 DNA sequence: TGTGCCAGCAGTCTCAAGCGGGAGCGGTCAGAGACCCAGTACTTC. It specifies CASSLKRERSETQYF.

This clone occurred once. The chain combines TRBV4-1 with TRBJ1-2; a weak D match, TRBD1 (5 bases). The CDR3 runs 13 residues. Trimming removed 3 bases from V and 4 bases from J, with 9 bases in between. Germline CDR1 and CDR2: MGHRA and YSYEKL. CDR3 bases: TGCGCCAGCAGCCAGGGGCCCATCTATGGCTACACCTTC. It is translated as CASSQGPIYGYTF.

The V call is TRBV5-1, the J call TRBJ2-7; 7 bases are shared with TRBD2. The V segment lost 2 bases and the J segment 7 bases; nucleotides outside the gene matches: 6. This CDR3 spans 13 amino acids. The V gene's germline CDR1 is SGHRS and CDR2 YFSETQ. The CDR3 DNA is TGCGCCAGCAGCTTAGAAACTAGCGATGAGCAGTACTTC. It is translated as CASSLETSDEQYF. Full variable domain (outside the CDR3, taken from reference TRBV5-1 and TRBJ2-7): KAGVTQTPRYLIKTRGQQVTLSCSPISGHRSVSWYQQTPGQGLQFLFEYFSETQRNKGNFPGRFSGRQFSNSRSEMNVSTLELGDSALYLCASSLETSDEQYFGPGTRLTVT.

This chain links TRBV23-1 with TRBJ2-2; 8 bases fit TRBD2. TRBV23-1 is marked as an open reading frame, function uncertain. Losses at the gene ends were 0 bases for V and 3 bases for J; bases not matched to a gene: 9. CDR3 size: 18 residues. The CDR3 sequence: CASSQSSQREKYTGELFF. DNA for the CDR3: TGCGCCAGCAGTCAATCCAGCCAGCGGGAGAAGTACACCGGGGAGCTGTTTTTT.

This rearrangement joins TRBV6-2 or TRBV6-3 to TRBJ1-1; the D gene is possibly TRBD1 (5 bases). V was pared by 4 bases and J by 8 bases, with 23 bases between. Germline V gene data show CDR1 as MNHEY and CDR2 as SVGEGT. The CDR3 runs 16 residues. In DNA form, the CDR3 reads TGTGCCAGCAGTTTGGGGTACATTGGGGGGAACAAGGAAGCTTTCTTT. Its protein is CASSLGYIGGNKEAFF.

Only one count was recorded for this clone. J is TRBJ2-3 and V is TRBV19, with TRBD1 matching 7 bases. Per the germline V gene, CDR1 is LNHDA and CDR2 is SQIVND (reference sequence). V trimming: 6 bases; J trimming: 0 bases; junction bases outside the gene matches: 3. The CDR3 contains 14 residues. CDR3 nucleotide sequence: TGTGCCAGTAGGCGACAGGGCAGCACAGATACGCAGTATTTT. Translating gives CASRRQGSTDTQYF.

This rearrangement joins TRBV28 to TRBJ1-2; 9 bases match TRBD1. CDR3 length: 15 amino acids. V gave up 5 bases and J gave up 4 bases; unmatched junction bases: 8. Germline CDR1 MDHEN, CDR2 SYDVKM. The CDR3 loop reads CASSISQGAPYGYTF. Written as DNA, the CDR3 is TGTGCCAGCAGTATATCACAGGGGGCCCCCTATGGCTACACCTTC.

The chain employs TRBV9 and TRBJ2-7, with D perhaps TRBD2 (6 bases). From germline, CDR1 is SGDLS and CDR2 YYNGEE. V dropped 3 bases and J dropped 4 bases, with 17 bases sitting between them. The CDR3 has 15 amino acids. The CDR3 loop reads CASSAERAPLYEQYF. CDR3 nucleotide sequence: TGTGCCAGCAGCGCAGAGCGGGCCCCCCTATACGAGCAGTACTTC.

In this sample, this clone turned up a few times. The CDR3 loop reads CASSPPTGFNSPLHF. The CDR3 DNA reads TGTGCCAGCAGTCCGCCGACAGGTTTCAATTCACCCCTCCACTTT. The chain joins TRBV27 to TRBJ1-6; TRBD1 might be the D (6 bases). CDR3 length: 15 residues. The ends were cut back, 5 bases at V and 7 bases at J, with 15 bases in the middle. Germline values: CDR1 MNHEY, CDR2 SMNVEV (reference sequence).

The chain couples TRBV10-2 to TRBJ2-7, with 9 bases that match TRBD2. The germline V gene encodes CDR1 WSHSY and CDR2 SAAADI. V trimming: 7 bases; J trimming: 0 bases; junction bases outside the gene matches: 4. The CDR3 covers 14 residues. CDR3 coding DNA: TGCGCCAGCAAACTAGCGGGTGTCTCCTACGAGCAGTACTTC. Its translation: CASKLAGVSYEQYF.

Written as DNA, the CDR3 is TGTGCCAGCAGCCTAATTAGCGGGCCGAACACCGGGGAGCTGTTTTTT. Its protein product is CASSLISGPNTGELFF. The chain couples TRBV7-2 to TRBJ2-2, with 7 bases fitting TRBD2. The CDR3 contains 16 residues. V gave up 5 bases and J gave up 0 bases; unmatched junction bases: 6. Looked up from germline, CDR1 is SGHTA and CDR2 is FQGNSA.

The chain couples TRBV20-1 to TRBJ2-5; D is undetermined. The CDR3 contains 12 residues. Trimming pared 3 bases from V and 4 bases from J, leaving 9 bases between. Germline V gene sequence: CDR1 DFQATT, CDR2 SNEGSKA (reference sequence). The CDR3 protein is CSASLYGETQYF. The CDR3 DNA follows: TGCAGTGCTAGTCTCTACGGAGAGACCCAGTACTTC.

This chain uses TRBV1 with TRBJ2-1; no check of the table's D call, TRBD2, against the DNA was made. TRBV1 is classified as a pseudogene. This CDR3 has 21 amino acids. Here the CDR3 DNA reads TGCACCAGCAGCCAAGAGGATGAAGGCGGGAGAAAACCCTCGGTCTACAATGAGCAGTTCTTC. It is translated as CTSSQEDEGGRKPSVYNEQFF.

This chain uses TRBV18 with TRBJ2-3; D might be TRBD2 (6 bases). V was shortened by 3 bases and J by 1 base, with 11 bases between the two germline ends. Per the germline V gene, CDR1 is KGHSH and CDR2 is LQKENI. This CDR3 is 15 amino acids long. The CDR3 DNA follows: TGTGCCAGCTCACCCGCGGGATCTGGCACAGATACGCAGTATTTT. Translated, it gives CASSPAGSGTDTQYF.

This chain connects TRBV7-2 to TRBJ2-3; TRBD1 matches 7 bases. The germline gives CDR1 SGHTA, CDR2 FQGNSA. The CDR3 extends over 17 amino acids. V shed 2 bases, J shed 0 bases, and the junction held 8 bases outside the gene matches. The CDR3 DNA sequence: TGTGCCAGCAGCTTATCGGACAGGTCACATAGCACAGATACGCAGTATTTT. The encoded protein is CASSLSDRSHSTDTQYF.

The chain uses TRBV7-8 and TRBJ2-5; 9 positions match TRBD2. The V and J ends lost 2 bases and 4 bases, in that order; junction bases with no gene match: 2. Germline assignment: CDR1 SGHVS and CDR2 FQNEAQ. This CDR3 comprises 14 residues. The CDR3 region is CASSLLLAGETQYF. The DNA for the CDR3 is TGTGCCAGCAGCTTATTACTAGCGGGAGAGACCCAGTACTTC.

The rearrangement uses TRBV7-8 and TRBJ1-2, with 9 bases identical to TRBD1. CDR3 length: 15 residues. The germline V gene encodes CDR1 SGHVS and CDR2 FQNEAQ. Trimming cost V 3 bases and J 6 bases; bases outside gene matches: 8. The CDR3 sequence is CASSLGGTGRDGYTF. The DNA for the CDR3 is TGTGCCAGCAGCTTGGGTGGGACAGGGAGGGATGGCTACACCTTC.

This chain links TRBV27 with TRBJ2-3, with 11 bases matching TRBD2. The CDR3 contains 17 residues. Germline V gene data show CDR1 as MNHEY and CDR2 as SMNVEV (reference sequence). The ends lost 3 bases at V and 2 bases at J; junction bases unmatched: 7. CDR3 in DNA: TGTGCCAGCAGTTTGTCACGACTAGCGGGGTCCACAGATACGCAGTATTTT. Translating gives CASSLSRLAGSTDTQYF.

The DNA for the CDR3 is TGTGCCAGCAGTGACTCAGCGGGAGGTCACAATGAGCAGTTCTTC. Protein sequence: CASSDSAGGHNEQFF. The rearrangement uses TRBV25-1 and TRBJ2-1; 9 nucleotides align to TRBD2. Germline CDR1 and CDR2: MGHDK and SYGVNS. The CDR3 contains 15 residues. Losses at the gene ends were 3 bases for V and 5 bases for J; bases not matched to a gene: 5.

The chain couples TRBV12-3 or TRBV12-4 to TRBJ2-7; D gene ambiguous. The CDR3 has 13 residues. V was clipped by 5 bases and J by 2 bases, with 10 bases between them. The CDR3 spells CASSLTPTYEQYF. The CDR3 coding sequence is TGTGCCAGCAGTCTGACTCCAACCTACGAGCAGTACTTC.

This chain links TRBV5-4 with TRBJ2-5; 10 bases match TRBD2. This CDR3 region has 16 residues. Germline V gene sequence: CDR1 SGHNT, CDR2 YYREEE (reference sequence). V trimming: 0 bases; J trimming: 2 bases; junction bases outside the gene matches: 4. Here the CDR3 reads CASSLGLAGGQETQYF. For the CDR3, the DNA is TGTGCCAGCAGCTTGGGACTAGCGGGCGGACAAGAGACCCAGTACTTC.

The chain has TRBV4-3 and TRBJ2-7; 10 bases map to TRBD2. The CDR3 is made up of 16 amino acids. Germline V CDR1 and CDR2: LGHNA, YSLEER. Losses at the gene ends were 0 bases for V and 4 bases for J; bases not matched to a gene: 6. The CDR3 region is CASSQEFNSGGYEQYF. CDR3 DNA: TGCGCCAGCAGCCAAGAGTTTAATAGCGGGGGGTACGAGCAGTACTTC.

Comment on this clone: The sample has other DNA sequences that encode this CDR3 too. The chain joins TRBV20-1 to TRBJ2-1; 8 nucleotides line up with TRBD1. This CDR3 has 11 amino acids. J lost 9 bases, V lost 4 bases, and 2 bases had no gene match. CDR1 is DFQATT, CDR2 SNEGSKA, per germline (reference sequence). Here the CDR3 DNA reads TGCAGTGCTACAGGGGGCGGTGAGCAGTTCTTC. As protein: CSATGGGEQFF.

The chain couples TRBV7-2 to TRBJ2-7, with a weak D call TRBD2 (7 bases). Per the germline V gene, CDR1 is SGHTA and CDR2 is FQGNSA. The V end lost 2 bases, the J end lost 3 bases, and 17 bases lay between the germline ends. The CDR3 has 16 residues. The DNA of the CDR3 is TGTGCCAGCAGCTTAATCGCGGGAGAAGGGGGCTACGAGCAGTACTTC. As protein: CASSLIAGEGGYEQYF. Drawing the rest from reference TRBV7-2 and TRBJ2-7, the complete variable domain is GAGVSQSPSNKVTEKGKDVELRCDPISGHTALYWYRQSLGQGLEFLIYFQGNSAPDKSGLPSDRFSAERTGGSVSTLTIQRTQQEDSAVYLCASSLIAGEGGYEQYFGPGTRLTVT.

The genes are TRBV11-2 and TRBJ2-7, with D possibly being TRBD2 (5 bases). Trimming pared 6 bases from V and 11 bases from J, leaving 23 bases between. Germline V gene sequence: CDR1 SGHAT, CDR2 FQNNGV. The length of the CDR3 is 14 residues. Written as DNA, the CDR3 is TGTGCCAGCAGATTAACCGATGACTACGAGCTGAAGTACTTC. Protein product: CASRLTDDYELKYF.